One sample yielded the 20 T cell receptor beta chains listed below, sequenced in a study of blood T cell repertoires in COVID-19. This table comes from immunoSEQ multiplex PCR, and its TCRdb copy is limited to in-frame clones, with some not included. The repertoire holds 40,000 to 45,000 clones, almost 95% seen once, with 9.2% in the top ten. Specimen: peripheral blood. These receptors all come from a man in his fifties with active COVID-19.

This chain links TRBV28 with TRBJ1-1; no definite D call. This CDR3 spans 13 amino acids. Germline loops: CDR1 MDHEN, CDR2 SYDVKM. The V end was cut by 8 bases, the J end by 1 base, with 11 bases between. CDR3 sequence reads: CASDQAGNTEAFF. The CDR3 region has the DNA TGTGCCAGCGATCAGGCGGGGAACACTGAAGCTTTCTTT. Variable domain in full (rest from reference TRBV28 and TRBJ1-1): DVKVTQSSRYLVKRTGEKVFLECVQDMDHENMFWYRQDPGLGLRLIYFSYDVKMKEKGDIPEGYSVSREKKERFSLILESASTNQTSMYLCASDQAGNTEAFFGQGTRLTVV.

This clone was detected only once. This chain links TRBV28 with TRBJ2-1, with 7 bases identical to TRBD2. This CDR3 comprises 15 residues. The trim removed 3 bases at V and 4 bases at J, leaving 6 bases unmatched. Per germline, CDR1 MDHEN and CDR2 SYDVKM. CDR3 DNA sequence: TGTGCCAGCAGTTTTGAGGCTAGCGGATACAATGAGCAGTTCTTC. It specifies CASSFEASGYNEQFF.

In DNA, the CDR3 is TGTGCCAGCAGCTATATTAACAGTCCCGGAAACACCATATATTTT. Its translation is CASSYINSPGNTIYF. The rearrangement uses TRBV3-1 (or the pseudogene TRBV3-2) and TRBJ1-3; no clear D. The CDR3 length is 15 residues. With 5 bases removed from V and 4 bases from J, the gap between germline ends came to 15 bases. The germline gives CDR1 LGHDT, CDR2 YNNKEL (reference sequence).

The chain uses TRBV9 and TRBJ2-1, with D unclear. CDR1 and CDR2 from the germline V gene are SGDLS and YYNGEE. The V end was cut by 0 bases, the J end by 11 bases, with 6 bases between. The CDR3 consists of 11 residues. This chain's CDR3 is CASSVDSQQFF. The CDR3 DNA reads as TGTGCCAGCAGCGTAGACAGCCAGCAGTTCTTC.

The J gene is TRBJ2-1, the V gene TRBV4-1, with 7 bases that match TRBD1. This CDR3 spans 16 amino acids. After removal of 4 bases from V and 5 bases from J, the junction contained 11 bases not matched to a gene. Germline CDR1 and CDR2: MGHRA and YSYEKL. The DNA for the CDR3 is TGCGCCAGCAGCCCCTACGGTAGGGGGCCTGACAATGAGCAGTTCTTC. This sequence encodes CASSPYGRGPDNEQFF.

CDR3 protein: CASGRWTQNYEQYF. The CDR3 DNA sequence: TGTGCCAGCGGGAGGTGGACTCAAAATTACGAGCAGTACTTC. The rearrangement links TRBV27 to TRBJ2-7; a weak D match, TRBD2 (6 bases). The germline V gene has CDR1 MNHEY and CDR2 SMNVEV (reference sequence). V was clipped by 8 bases and J by 4 bases, with 18 bases between them. The CDR3 consists of 14 residues.

The chain combines TRBV19 with TRBJ2-7; D call uncertain. V was cut by 2 bases and J by 7 bases, with 24 bases left in between. Looked up from germline, CDR1 is LNHDA and CDR2 is SQIVND (reference sequence). The CDR3 runs to 17 residues. DNA of the CDR3: TGTGCCAGTAGTATAAATTTTCTGGGCCACACCGGCATGGAGCAGTACTTC. Translated: CASSINFLGHTGMEQYF.

The rearrangement joins TRBV6-5 to TRBJ2-5; no clear D gene. The CDR3 loop spans 15 amino acids. Germline V gene data show CDR1 as MNHEY and CDR2 as SVGAGI. The germline V and J ends were trimmed by 6 bases and 2 bases, with 16 bases remaining between them. The CDR3 DNA reads TGTGCCAGCAGCCGACCTAAGGAGTCACAAGAGACCCAGTACTTC. Translating gives CASSRPKESQETQYF.

The gene calls are TRBV6-5 and TRBJ1-2, with 7 bases identical to TRBD1. V lost 8 bases and J lost 6; bases outside the gene matches: 9. Germline CDR1 and CDR2: MNHEY and SVGAGI. This CDR3 is built from 13 residues. CDR3 sequence (DNA): TGTGCCAGCGGGCCTCGAGGGGGCGATGGCTACACCTTC. This gives the protein CASGPRGGDGYTF.

This clone was recorded once. The chain has TRBV11-1 and TRBJ1-6; a weak D match, TRBD1 (6 bases). This CDR3 has 14 amino acids. V was shortened by 5 bases and J by 9 bases, with 14 bases between the two germline ends. CDR1 is SGHAT and CDR2 is FQDESV in the germline V gene (reference sequence). The CDR3 sequence is CASSLRDTFSPLHF. For the CDR3, the DNA is TGTGCCAGCAGCCTCCGGGACACTTTTTCACCCCTCCACTTT.

This chain links TRBV18 with TRBJ1-1; D might be TRBD1 (5 bases). Germline V gives CDR1 KGHSH, CDR2 LQKENI. The CDR3 has 15 residues. Trimming pared 3 bases from V and 1 base from J, leaving 12 bases between. The CDR3 DNA follows: TGTGCCAGCTCACCGATCTTGGGGGGGAACACTGAAGCTTTCTTT. The encoded protein is CASSPILGGNTEAFF.

This clone was seen once. In DNA form, the CDR3 reads TGTGCCAGCAGCCAAAAGGTCCTGAGGCAGGGGGCTGTTATCCCGAACACTGAAGCTTTCTTT. It translates to CASSQKVLRQGAVIPNTEAFF. The J gene is TRBJ1-1, the V gene TRBV14; TRBD1 agrees at 8 bases. This CDR3 has 21 residues. Germline trimming cut 2 bases from V and 1 base from J; bases unmatched to any gene: 21. The germline CDR1 and CDR2 sequences are SGHDN and FVKESK.

Only one count was recorded for this clone. The chain links TRBV3-1 (or the pseudogene TRBV3-2) to TRBJ2-5, with a tentative D call TRBD2 (5 bases). CDR3 length equals 16 residues. Germline CDR1 LGHDT, CDR2 YNNKEL (reference sequence). V dropped 1 base and J dropped 3 bases, with 15 bases sitting between them. The CDR3 region is CASSQVYSVEKETQYF. CDR3 nucleotide sequence: TGTGCCAGCAGCCAAGTTTATAGCGTAGAGAAAGAGACCCAGTACTTC.

The chain is built from TRBV24-1 and TRBJ2-3, with TRBD2 identical over 9 bases. The ends lost 0 bases at V and 3 bases at J; junction bases unmatched: 0. The CDR3 runs to 15 residues. Germline-derived CDR1 and CDR2 are KGHDR and SFDVKD. DNA of the CDR3: TGTGCCACCAGTGATTTGACTAGCGGGACAGATACGCAGTATTTT. As protein: CATSDLTSGTDTQYF.

The gene calls are TRBV29-1 and TRBJ2-1, with TRBD1 as a possible D gene (5 bases). Trimming left V 4 bases short and J 5 bases short, with 12 bases between. CDR1 is SQVTM and CDR2 is ANQGSEA in the germline V gene. The CDR3 length is 13 residues. The CDR3 spells CSVVTDKHNEQFF. The CDR3 DNA is TGCAGCGTTGTAACGGACAAGCACAATGAGCAGTTCTTC.

This clone was recorded only once. The V gene is TRBV29-1, the J gene TRBJ1-6; 7 positions match TRBD1. Germline-derived CDR1 and CDR2 are SQVTM and ANQGSEA. Trimming took 6 bases from V and 3 from J; bases not matched to a gene: 2. The CDR3 has 13 residues. DNA for the CDR3: TGCAGCGTGAGGGACAGCTATAATTCACCCCTCCACTTT. Its protein product is CSVRDSYNSPLHF. The entire variable domain, with the rest obtained from reference TRBV29-1 and TRBJ1-6, is as follows: SAVISQKPSRDICQRGTSLTIQCQVDSQVTMMFWYRQQPGQSLTLIATANQGSEATYESGFVIDKFPISRPNLTFSTLTVSNMSPEDSSIYLCSVRDSYNSPLHFGNGTRLTVT.

CDR3 amino acids: CASRTGGNEKLFF. In DNA, the CDR3 is TGTGCCAGCAGGACAGGGGGCAATGAAAAACTGTTTTTT. The chain uses TRBV2 and TRBJ1-4, with TRBD1 matching over 10 bases. V lost 6 bases and J lost 5; bases outside the gene matches: 0. The germline CDR1 and CDR2 sequences are SNHLY and FYNNEI. The CDR3 runs to 13 residues.

The chain has TRBV3-1 (or the pseudogene TRBV3-2) and TRBJ2-5, with 7 bases matching TRBD2. Germline V gene data show CDR1 as LGHDT and CDR2 as YNNKEL (reference sequence). CDR3 length equals 15 residues. Germline trimming cut 0 bases from V and 6 bases from J; bases unmatched to any gene: 7. The CDR3 DNA reads TGTGCCAGCAGCCAAGATCTAGCGGTCCGGAAGACCCAGTACTTC. Its translation is CASSQDLAVRKTQYF.

The chain recombines TRBV2 with TRBJ1-3; the D gene is possibly TRBD1 (5 bases). The V end was cut by 3 bases, the J end by 2 bases, with 8 bases between. Germline V gene lookup returns CDR1 SNHLY and CDR2 FYNNEI. The CDR3 covers 14 residues. The CDR3 reads CASSEGRAGNTIYF. Written as DNA, the CDR3 is TGTGCCAGCAGTGAGGGCAGGGCTGGAAACACCATATATTTT.

The chain has TRBV14 and TRBJ2-3; tentative D call: TRBD2 (6 bases). This CDR3 has 16 amino acids. Germline V gene sequence: CDR1 SGHDN, CDR2 FVKESK. V was pared by 1 base and J by 2 bases, with 13 bases between. In DNA, the CDR3 is TGTGCCAGCAGCCAAGGTTCTAGCGTACTCACAGATACGCAGTATTTT. Its protein product is CASSQGSSVLTDTQYF.